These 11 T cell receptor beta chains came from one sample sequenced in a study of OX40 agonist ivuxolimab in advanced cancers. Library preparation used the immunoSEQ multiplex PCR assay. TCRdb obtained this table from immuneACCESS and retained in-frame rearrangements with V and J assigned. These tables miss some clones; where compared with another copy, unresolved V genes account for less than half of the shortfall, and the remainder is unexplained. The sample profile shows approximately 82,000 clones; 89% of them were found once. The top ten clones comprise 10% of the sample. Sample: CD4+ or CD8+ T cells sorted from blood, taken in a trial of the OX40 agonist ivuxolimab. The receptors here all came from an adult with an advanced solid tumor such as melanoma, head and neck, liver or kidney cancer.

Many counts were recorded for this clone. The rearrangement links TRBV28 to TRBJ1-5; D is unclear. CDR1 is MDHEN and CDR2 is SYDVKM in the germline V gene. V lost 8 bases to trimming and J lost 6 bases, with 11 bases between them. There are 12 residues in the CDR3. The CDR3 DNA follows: TGTGCCAGCTCCTCGTATAGTCAGCCCCAGCATTTT. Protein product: CASSSYSQPQHF.

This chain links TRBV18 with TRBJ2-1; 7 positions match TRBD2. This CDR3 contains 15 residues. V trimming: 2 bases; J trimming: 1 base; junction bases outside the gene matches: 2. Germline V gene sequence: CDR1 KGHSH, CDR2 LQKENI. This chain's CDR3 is CASSPGTKSYNEQFF. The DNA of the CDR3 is TGTGCCAGCTCACCAGGGACTAAGTCCTACAATGAGCAGTTCTTC. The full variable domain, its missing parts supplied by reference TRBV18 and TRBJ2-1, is NAGVMQNPRHLVRRRGQEARLRCSPMKGHSHVYWYRQLPEEGLKFMVYLQKENIIDESGMPKERFSAEFPKEGPSILRIQQVVRGDSAAYFCASSPGTKSYNEQFFGPGTRLTVL.

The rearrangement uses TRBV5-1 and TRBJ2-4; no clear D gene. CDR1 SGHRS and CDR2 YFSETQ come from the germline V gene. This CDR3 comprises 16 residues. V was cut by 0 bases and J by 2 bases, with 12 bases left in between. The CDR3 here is CASSLGVSSSKNIQYF. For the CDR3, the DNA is TGCGCCAGCAGCTTGGGTGTCAGTTCCTCCAAAAACATTCAGTACTTC.

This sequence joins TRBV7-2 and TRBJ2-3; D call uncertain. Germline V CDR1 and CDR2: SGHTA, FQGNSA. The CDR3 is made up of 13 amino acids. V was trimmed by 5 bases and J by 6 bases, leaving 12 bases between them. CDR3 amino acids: CASSPRTPDTQYF. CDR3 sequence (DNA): TGTGCCAGCAGCCCCCGGACCCCGGATACGCAGTATTTT. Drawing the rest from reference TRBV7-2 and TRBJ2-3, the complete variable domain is GAGVSQSPSNKVTEKGKDVELRCDPISGHTALYWYRQSLGQGLEFLIYFQGNSAPDKSGLPSDRFSAERTGGSVSTLTIQRTQQEDSAVYLCASSPRTPDTQYFGPGTRLTVL.

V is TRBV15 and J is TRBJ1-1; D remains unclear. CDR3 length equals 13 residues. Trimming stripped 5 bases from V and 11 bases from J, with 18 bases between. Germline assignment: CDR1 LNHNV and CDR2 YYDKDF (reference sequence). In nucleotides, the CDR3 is TGTGCCACCAGCCGGAGGCTCGGGCCCGAGGCTTTCTTT. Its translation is CATSRRLGPEAFF.

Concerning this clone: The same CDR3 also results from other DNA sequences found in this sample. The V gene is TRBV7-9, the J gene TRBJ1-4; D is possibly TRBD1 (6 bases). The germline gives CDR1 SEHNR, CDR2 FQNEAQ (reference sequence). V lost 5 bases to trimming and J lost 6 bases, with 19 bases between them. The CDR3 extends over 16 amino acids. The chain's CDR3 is CASSIPRGGLDEKLFF. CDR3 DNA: TGTGCCAGCAGCATTCCCCGCGGGGGCTTGGATGAAAAACTGTTTTTT. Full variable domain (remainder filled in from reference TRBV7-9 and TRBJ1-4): DTGVSQNPRHKITKRGQNVTFRCDPISEHNRLYWYRQTLGQGPEFLTYFQNEAQLEKSRLLSDRFSAERPKGSFSTLEIQRTEQGDSAMYLCASSIPRGGLDEKLFFGSGTQLSVL.

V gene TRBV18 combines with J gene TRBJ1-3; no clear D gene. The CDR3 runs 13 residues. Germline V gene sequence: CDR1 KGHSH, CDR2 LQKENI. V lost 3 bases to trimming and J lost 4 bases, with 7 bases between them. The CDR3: CASSPAPGNTIYF. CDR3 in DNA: TGTGCCAGCTCACCGGCTCCCGGAAACACCATATATTTT.

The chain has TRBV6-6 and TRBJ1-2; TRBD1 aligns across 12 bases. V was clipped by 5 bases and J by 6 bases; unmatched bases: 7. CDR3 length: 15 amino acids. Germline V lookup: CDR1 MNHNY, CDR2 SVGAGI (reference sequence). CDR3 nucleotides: TGTGCCAGCAGTCATTTCGGGACAGGGGGCCATGGCTACACCTTC. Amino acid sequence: CASSHFGTGGHGYTF.

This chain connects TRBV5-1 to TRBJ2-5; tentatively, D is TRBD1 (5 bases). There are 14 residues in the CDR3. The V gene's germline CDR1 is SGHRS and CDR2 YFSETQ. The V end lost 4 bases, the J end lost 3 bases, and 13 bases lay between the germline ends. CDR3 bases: TGCGCCAGCAGCCCACTCACGACAGAAGAGACCCAGTACTTC. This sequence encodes CASSPLTTEETQYF.

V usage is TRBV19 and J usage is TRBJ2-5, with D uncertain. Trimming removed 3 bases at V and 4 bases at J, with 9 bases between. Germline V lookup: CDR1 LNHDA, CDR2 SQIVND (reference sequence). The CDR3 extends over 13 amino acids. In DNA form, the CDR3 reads TGTGCCAGTAGTATCAAGGCCGCAGAGACCCAGTACTTC. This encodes CASSIKAAETQYF.

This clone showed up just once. CDR3 in DNA: TGTGCCAGCAGATCGTACAGGGATGGAGGCAATCAGCCCCAGCATTTT. As protein: CASRSYRDGGNQPQHF. The chain uses TRBV28 and TRBJ1-5; a possible D gene is TRBD1 (6 bases). The germline V gene has CDR1 MDHEN and CDR2 SYDVKM. V dropped 6 bases and J dropped 2 bases, with 17 bases sitting between them. The length of the CDR3 is 16 residues.